This entry lists 8 T cell receptor beta chains sequenced from one sample in a study of blood T cell repertoires in COVID-19. The data were produced by immunoSEQ multiplex PCR, yet TCRdb's version contains in-frame clones alone and is incomplete. Among about 270,000 clones, approximately 86% were seen once, and the ten largest hold 8.5% to 9%. Material: peripheral blood. The receptors were gathered from a man aged 40-49 years with active or convalescent COVID-19.

V and J are TRBV5-4 and TRBJ1-3, with 12 nucleotides matching TRBD1. CDR3 length equals 18 residues. Unmatched junction bases numbered 8, after V lost 4 bases and J lost 0 bases. Germline values: CDR1 SGHNT, CDR2 YYREEE (reference sequence). The CDR3 DNA is TGTGCCAGCAGCGTAGGGACAGGGGGCTTAGCCTCTGGAAACACCATATATTTT. This translates into CASSVGTGGLASGNTIYF.

This chain joins TRBV5-6 and TRBJ2-6, with D perhaps matching TRBD1 (5 bases). The CDR3 loop spans 16 amino acids. V was trimmed by 6 bases and J by 2 bases, leaving 15 bases between them. Germline loops: CDR1 SGHDT, CDR2 YYEEEE. CDR3 sequence: CASKEAGPAGANVLTF. The CDR3 nucleotides read TGTGCCAGCAAGGAAGCAGGGCCCGCTGGGGCCAACGTCCTGACTTTC.

This clone was seen a single time. J is TRBJ2-7 and V is TRBV29-1; TRBD2 aligns across 7 bases. Losses at the gene ends were 4 bases for V and 5 bases for J; bases not matched to a gene: 17. CDR1 and CDR2 from the germline V gene are SQVTM and ANQGSEA. The CDR3 length is 16 residues. The CDR3 region has the DNA TGCAGCGTTGGGGGAGGGCAGACCTATAAGATCCACGAGCAGTACTTC. Translating it yields CSVGGGQTYKIHEQYF.

This clone was observed a few times. V and J are TRBV2 and TRBJ2-1; 8 bases match TRBD2. The ends lost 4 bases at V and 6 bases at J; junction bases unmatched: 8. The CDR3 extends over 15 amino acids. Per germline, CDR1 SNHLY and CDR2 FYNNEI. The DNA for the CDR3 is TGTGCCAGCAGTGGCCCAGCGGGGGCCCTCAATGAGCAGTTCTTC. It translates to CASSGPAGALNEQFF.

The chain carries TRBV6-5 and TRBJ2-3; 7 bases match TRBD1. After removal of 7 bases from V and 1 base from J, the junction contained 5 bases not matched to a gene. CDR3 length equals 14 residues. Germline V CDR1 and CDR2: MNHEY, SVGAGI. DNA of the CDR3: TGTGCCAGCATGAGAACAGGGGGCACAGATACGCAGTATTTT. It codes for CASMRTGGTDTQYF.

The chain combines TRBV5-4 with TRBJ1-1, with 7 bases that match TRBD1. Trimming removed 4 bases from V and 4 bases from J; junction bases left unmatched: 13. The CDR3 is made up of 16 amino acids. CDR1 is SGHNT and CDR2 is YYREEE in the germline V gene (reference sequence). The CDR3, as DNA: TGTGCCAGCAGCCGGCCCCGACAGGGTGTCGGCACTGAAGCTTTCTTT. It specifies CASSRPRQGVGTEAFF. Supplemented by reference TRBV5-4 and TRBJ1-1, the full variable domain reads ETGVTQSPTHLIKTRGQQVTLRCSSQSGHNTVSWYQQALGQGPQFIFQYYREEENGRGNFPPRFSGLQFPNYSSELNVNALELDDSALYLCASSRPRQGVGTEAFFGQGTRLTVV.

The V gene is TRBV5-1, the J gene TRBJ1-1, with TRBD1 identical over 10 bases. CDR3 length: 18 residues. CDR1 and CDR2 (germline): SGHRS, YFSETQ. The V and J ends lost 4 bases and 1 base, in that order; junction bases with no gene match: 13. DNA of the CDR3: TGCGCCAGCAGCCTGCTTATGGGACAGGGGCTAAGGAACACTGAAGCTTTCTTT. This encodes CASSLLMGQGLRNTEAFF.

The chain employs TRBV27 and TRBJ2-7, with 10 bases that match TRBD2. The length of the CDR3 is 14 residues. V lost 4 bases, J lost 2 bases, and 2 bases stayed unmatched. Germline V lookup: CDR1 MNHEY, CDR2 SMNVEV (reference sequence). In nucleotides, the CDR3 is TGTGCCAGCAGTTCCGGACTAGCGGCCTACGAGCAGTACTTC. This encodes CASSSGLAAYEQYF.